The entry that follows covers one T cell receptor beta chain sequence. The antigen remains undetermined. This entry belongs to a study of radiotherapy plus CTLA-4 blockade in lung cancer. Study outcomes and limitations: There was expansion of tumor-derived TCR clones in blood after radiotherapy plus ipilimumab.

Here immunoSEQ multiplex PCR was the method, and the copy in TCRdb shows in-frame clones only, minus some. The sample holds tens of thousands of clones, more than 70% seen once. Germline values: CDR1 MNHEY, CDR2 SMNVEV (reference sequence). The CDR3 is 15 amino acids. V lost 6 bases, J lost 2 bases, and 14 bases lay in between. The gene calls are TRBV27 and TRBJ1-5, with D possibly TRBD1 on 5 matching bases. This receptor was taken from a human donor with non-small cell lung cancer who had stable disease on radiotherapy plus ipilimumab. This specimen was peripheral blood, taken from a patient treated with radiotherapy plus ipilimumab. DNA for the CDR3: TGTGCCAGCAGGTCGGCCGGGACGCGCAATCAGCCCCAGCATTTT. It is translated as CASRSAGTRNQPQHF.